This TCR beta chain was retrieved from a study of cytomegalovirus exposure and HLA in healthy donors (dated by TCRdb to 2016 to 2017). Study-level background: A later analysis indicated that the 95 to 150 validation repertoires were generated on the platform also employed for the approximately 700 repertoires of the first cohort. The study aimed to test whether cataloging public T cell receptors could reveal signatures of past pathogen exposure. A separate validation cohort of about 110 different subjects was used in addition to the roughly 720-subject first cohort. The study combined high-throughput TCR immunosequencing, statistical association of individual TCRs with disease status, and machine learning to predict cytomegalovirus infection status.

Libraries were prepared through the immunoSEQ multiplex PCR assay. As for how the authors treated the data: A statistical classification framework was built to diagnose cytomegalovirus status from the catalog of TCR beta chain sequences. TCRdb stores this immuneACCESS table with in-frame sequences only. Part of the clones is absent; in the studies checked, under half of the shortfall reflects unresolved V genes, and no reason is known for the rest. D and trimming come from the DNA, and the V and J calls and clone size come from that table. The sample table records about 150,000 clones; 70% to 90% of these occur just once. The top ten clonotypes cover 20% to 25% of the sample. The donors were included in the validation cohort of over a hundred subjects, a group kept apart from the approximately 700-subject first cohort. General study outcomes and caveats: The study gave a list of 150 to 200 TCR beta chains associated with cytomegalovirus. According to the authors, the approach could potentially be generalized to other disease states and immunological phenotypes. A later analysis found that TCRs clustered in the first cohort also tended to co-occur in the roughly 120 validation repertoires, with 90% to 95% of cluster scores above 0. Cytomegalovirus status was reported to be diagnosed by the classifier with high specificity and sensitivity in both the original and validation cohorts. While some public TCRs were present in many individuals, most TCR sequences turned up only very rarely across donors. All 120 or so repertoires were used to score co-occurrence in the validation cohort in a later analysis, because that analysis had no HLA typing for the cohort. Three of the identified cytomegalovirus-associated TCR beta chains were confirmed in vitro to be specific for cytomegalovirus antigens.

As concerns this clone: This clone's antigen is unknown. Base qualities are not at hand, and no much larger clone is one base apart.

V and J are truncated by 7 bases and 5 bases respectively, leaving an intervening sequence of 16 bases. Inclusive of the bounding cysteine and phenylalanine, the CDR3 is 13 residues long. Only the CDR3 region is kept as DNA, spanning 39 bases read in frame from base 1. CDR1 is given as SGHDT and CDR2 as YYEEEE, both from the germline V gene. The sequence links TRBV5-6 to TRBJ2-7; possibly the D gene is TRBD2, per 6 matching bases. The TCR was taken from a man aged 18 to 29 in good health and CMV-seropositive. The specimen sequenced was PBMCs. The CDR3 protein: CASRGNGGNEQYF. The nucleotide sequence is TGTGCCAGCCGGGGGAACGGGGGTAACGAGCAGTACTTC.